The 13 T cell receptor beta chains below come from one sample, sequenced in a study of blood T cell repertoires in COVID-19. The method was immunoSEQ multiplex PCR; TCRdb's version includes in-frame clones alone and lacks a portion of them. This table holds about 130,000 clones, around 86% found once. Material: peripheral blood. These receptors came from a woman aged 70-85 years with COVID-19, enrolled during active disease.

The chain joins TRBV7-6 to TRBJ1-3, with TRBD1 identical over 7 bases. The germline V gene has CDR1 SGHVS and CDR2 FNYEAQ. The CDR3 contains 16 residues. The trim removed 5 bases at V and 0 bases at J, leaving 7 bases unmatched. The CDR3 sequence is CASSTGQSDSGNTIYF. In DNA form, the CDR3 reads TGTGCCAGCAGCACGGGACAGTCAGACTCTGGAAACACCATATATTTT.

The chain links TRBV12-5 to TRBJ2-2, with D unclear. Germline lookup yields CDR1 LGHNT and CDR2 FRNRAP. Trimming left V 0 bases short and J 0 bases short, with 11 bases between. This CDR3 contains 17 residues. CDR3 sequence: CASGLVLGQPNTGELFF. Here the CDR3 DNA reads TGTGCTAGTGGTTTGGTCCTGGGCCAGCCGAACACCGGGGAGCTGTTTTTT.

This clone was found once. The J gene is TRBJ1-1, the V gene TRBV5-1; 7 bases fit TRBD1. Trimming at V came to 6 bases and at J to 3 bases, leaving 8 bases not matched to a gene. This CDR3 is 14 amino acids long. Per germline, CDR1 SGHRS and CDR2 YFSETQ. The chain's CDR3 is CASTKLTGDTEAFF. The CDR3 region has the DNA TGCGCCAGCACCAAACTAACAGGGGACACTGAAGCTTTCTTT.

This CDR3 is CASSPTGYEQYF. The DNA for the CDR3 is TGTGCCAGCAGTCCCACAGGGTACGAGCAGTACTTC. The chain has TRBV2 and TRBJ2-7; the D gene is possibly TRBD1 (6 bases). V was cut by 5 bases and J by 4 bases, with 9 bases left in between. Germline-derived CDR1 and CDR2 are SNHLY and FYNNEI. The CDR3 loop spans 12 amino acids.

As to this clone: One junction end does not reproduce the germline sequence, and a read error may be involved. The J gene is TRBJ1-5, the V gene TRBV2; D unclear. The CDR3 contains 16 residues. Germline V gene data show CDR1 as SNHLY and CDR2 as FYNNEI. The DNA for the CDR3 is TGTGCCAGCCGTGAAGGTTTGTCGGCGGGCAATCAGCCCCAGCATTTT. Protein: CASREGLSAGNQPQHF.

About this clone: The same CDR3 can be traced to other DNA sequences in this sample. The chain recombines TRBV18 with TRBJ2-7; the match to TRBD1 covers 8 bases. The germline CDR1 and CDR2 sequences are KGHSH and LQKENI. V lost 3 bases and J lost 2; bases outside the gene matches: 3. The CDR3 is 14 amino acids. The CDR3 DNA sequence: TGTGCCAGCTCACCCGGACAGGGACCCTACGAGCAGTACTTC. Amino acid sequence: CASSPGQGPYEQYF.

The CDR3 DNA reads TGTGCCAGCAGACAAATGGATACGCAGTATTTT. Amino acids: CASRQMDTQYF. This sequence joins TRBV6-5 and TRBJ2-3; D is ambiguous. V shed 6 bases and J shed 6 bases, with 7 bases lying between them. CDR1 is MNHEY, CDR2 SVGAGI, per germline. The length of the CDR3 is 11 residues.

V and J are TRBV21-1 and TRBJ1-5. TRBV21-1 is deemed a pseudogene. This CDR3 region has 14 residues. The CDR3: CASRRGLSNQPQHF. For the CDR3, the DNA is TGTGCCAGCAGGCGGGGGCTTAGCAATCAGCCCCAGCATTTT.

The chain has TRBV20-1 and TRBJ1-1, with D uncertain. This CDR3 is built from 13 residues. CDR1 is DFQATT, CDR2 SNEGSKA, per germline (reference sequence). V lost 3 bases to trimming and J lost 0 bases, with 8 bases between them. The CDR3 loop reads CSASHSMNTEAFF. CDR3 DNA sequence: TGCAGTGCTAGTCACAGTATGAACACTGAAGCTTTCTTT.

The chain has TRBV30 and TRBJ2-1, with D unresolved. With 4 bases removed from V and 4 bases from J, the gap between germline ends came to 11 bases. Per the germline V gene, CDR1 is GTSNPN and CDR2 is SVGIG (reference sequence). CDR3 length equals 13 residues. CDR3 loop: CAWMAELYNEQFF. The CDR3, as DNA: TGTGCCTGGATGGCGGAATTGTACAATGAGCAGTTCTTC.

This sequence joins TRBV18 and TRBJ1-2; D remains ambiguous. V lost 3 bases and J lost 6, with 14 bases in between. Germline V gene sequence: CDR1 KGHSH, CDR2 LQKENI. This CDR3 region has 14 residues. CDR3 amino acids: CASSPSGELNGYTF. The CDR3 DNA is TGTGCCAGCTCACCTTCTGGGGAGTTGAATGGCTACACCTTC.

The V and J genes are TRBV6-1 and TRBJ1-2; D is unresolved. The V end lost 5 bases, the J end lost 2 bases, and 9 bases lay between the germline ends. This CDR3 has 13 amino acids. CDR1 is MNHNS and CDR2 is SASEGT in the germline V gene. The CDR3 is CASSWSGNYGYTF. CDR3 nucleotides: TGTGCCAGCAGTTGGAGCGGCAACTATGGCTACACCTTC.

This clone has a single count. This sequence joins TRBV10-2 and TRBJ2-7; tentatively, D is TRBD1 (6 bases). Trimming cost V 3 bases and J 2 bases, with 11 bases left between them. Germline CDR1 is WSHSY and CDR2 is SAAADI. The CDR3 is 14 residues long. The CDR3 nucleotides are TGCGCCAGCAGTGATGGGACAAGTCCCTACGAGCAGTACTTC. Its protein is CASSDGTSPYEQYF.